What follows is one T cell receptor beta chain and its context. Its antigen is not yet known. The record has no base qualities; no much larger clone is one base away. Receptors were amplified or captured by the immunoSEQ multiplex PCR assay. About 10^5 TCR templates per sample were assayed on the deep sequencing platform. Genomic DNA extracted from sorted T cells was used for TCRbeta CDR3 sequencing. From the authors' description of their analysis: The R programming language was used for the clonal analysis of the TCRbeta CDR3 data. Alloreactive CD4+ and CD8+ clones were identified by comparing unstimulated samples to CFSE-low samples taken after the reaction. By matching sequences to the repertoires of sorted unstimulated Treg and non-Treg cells, each alloreactive CD4+ clone was assigned a regulatory or non-regulatory origin. TCRdb provides this immuneACCESS table in a form limited to in-frame rearrangements. Some clones are lacking; in checked studies, under half of them reflect an unresolved V gene, and why the rest are absent is not known. V and J calls and clone size are those listed in that table; D and trimming were worked out from the DNA. The sample table shows more than 90,000 clones, and around 94% are seen once. The biggest ten clones account for about 1.5% of the sample.

This specimen belongs to a study of siplizumab effects on memory and regulatory T cells (dated by TCRdb to about 2019). Concerning the study at large: The study looked at the effect of siplizumab, an anti-CD2 antibody, on alloreactive T-cell subsets in allogeneic mixed lymphocyte reactions made from human PBMCs. Points the paper makes about the study in general: Greater diversity appeared to be present in unstimulated naive T cells than in memory T cells, and a substantial contribution to the alloresponse seemed to be made by naive cells. Whether proliferating Tregs from siplizumab cultures were suppressive was not functionally confirmed. Siplizumab significantly reduced the cumulative frequency of alloreactive sequences traceable to unstimulated CD4+ memory T cells. For roughly 75-96% of proliferating CD4+ or CD8+ clones, no naive or memory phenotype could be assigned. Because sequences below about 10^-5 frequency were poorly captured, only a minor fraction of alloreactive clones could be mapped to unstimulated subsets. Among mappable alloreactive CD4+ clones, the Treg-derived fraction averaged about 70% with siplizumab versus around 29% in control reactions.

Sorted unstimulated T cells and proliferating T cells recovered from mixed lymphocyte reactions underwent TCRbeta CDR3 sequencing. Fresh whole blood from approximately ten HLA-typed healthy donors was used to isolate PBMCs. To map where alloreactive clones came from, unstimulated CD4+ non-regulatory T cells were FACS-sorted. This clonotype originated in a human donor in good health. The sample consisted of non-Treg CD4+ T cells sorted from blood. Interpreted using the paper, the cell subset or site label stands for: FACS-sorted unstimulated CD4+ non-regulatory T cells.

CDR3 protein: CASSPNDVLLEQYF. DNA sequence: TGTGCCAGTAGCCCTAATGATGTCCTACTCGAGCAGTACTTC. The rearrangement joined TRBV19 to TRBJ2-7; no D gene is confidently identified. The germline V gene (reference sequence) specifies LNHDA as CDR1 and SQIVND as CDR2. The CDR3 goes from the cysteine to the phenylalanine over 14 residues. Just CDR3 DNA is preserved here, 42 bases in frame from base 1. Cut back by 6 bases and 6 bases, the V and J ends lie 18 bases apart.